This TCR beta chain derives from a study of T cell responses to AZD1222 COVID-19 vaccine. The study's findings and limits: Scientists sampled the repertoires only once the peak T cell response had passed. Spike-specific TCR breadth and depth rose after two AZD1222 doses.

Per germline, CDR1 SGHNT and CDR2 YENEEA. CDR3 length equals 14 residues. V lost 2 bases and J lost 6; bases outside the gene matches: 2. Libraries were prepared by immunoSEQ multiplex PCR; TCRdb keeps only in-frame clonotypes and omits some of them. This sample has fewer than 200,000 clones, with about 89% found just once. About this clone: Its antigen is as yet unknown.

V and J are TRBV11-3 and TRBJ2-2; 8 positions match TRBD2. Sequenced here: peripheral blood, sampled on day 0 of AZD1222 vaccination. The sequence was obtained from an adult in good health. The CDR3 region has the DNA TGTGCCAGCAGCTTACTGCGGGGGGCCGGGGAGCTGTTTTTT. Translated, it gives CASSLLRGAGELFF.